The 10 T cell receptor beta chains below all came from one sample that was sequenced in a study of T-cell reconstitution after alpha-beta-depleted transplantation in children. Unique molecular identifiers were used in preparing the TCRbeta library. TCRdb recomputed calls from the PCR reads with MiXCR, one row per CDR3 protein. Seen here are some 600,000 distinct CDR3 sequences, over 10% observed once, and the top ten hold 2% to 2.5%. Sequencing was performed on PBMCs, mostly from graft donor cells, taken 360 days after TCRalphabeta/CD19-depleted stem cell transplant. The origin of the receptors is a male patient between 5 and 17 years old who had a stem cell transplant for acute myeloid leukemia, so the T cells may come from the graft donor.

This clonotype was detected only a few times. This chain links TRBV20-1 with TRBJ2-5; 11 bases line up with TRBD2. The trim removed 3 bases at V and 3 bases at J, leaving 6 bases unmatched. Germline V lookup: CDR1 DFQATT, CDR2 SNEGSKA (reference sequence). This CDR3 region has 15 residues. The CDR3 DNA is TGCAGTGCTAGCTACCTAGCGGGAGGCGAAGAGACCCAGTACTTC. This translates into CSASYLAGGEETQYF.

This clonotype turned up a few times. The chain uses TRBV5-5 and TRBJ1-2; TRBD1 matches at 8 bases. The CDR3 totals 14 residues. The germline V gene encodes CDR1 SGHKS and CDR2 YYEKEE (reference sequence). V was pared by 3 bases and J by 3 bases, with 4 bases of the junction left unmatched. CDR3 region: CASSSQGAYYGYTF. The CDR3 DNA reads TGTGCCAGCAGCTCGCAGGGGGCTTACTATGGCTACACCTTC.

This clonotype has a handful of counts. This chain uses TRBV5-1 with TRBJ2-7; a possible D gene is TRBD2 (5 bases). Germline lookup yields CDR1 SGHRS and CDR2 YFSETQ. CDR3 length: 15 amino acids. Deletions cut 4 bases from V and 3 bases from J, with 17 bases between. CDR3 bases: TGCGCCAGCAGCGTAGCCGGGATCCCTTACTACGAGCAGTACTTC. Its protein product is CASSVAGIPYYEQYF. The full variable domain, its missing parts supplied by reference TRBV5-1 and TRBJ2-7, is KAGVTQTPRYLIKTRGQQVTLSCSPISGHRSVSWYQQTPGQGLQFLFEYFSETQRNKGNFPGRFSGRQFSNSRSEMNVSTLELGDSALYLCASSVAGIPYYEQYFGPGTRLTVT.

Only a few counts were recorded for this clonotype. The CDR3 DNA reads as TGTGCCAGCACCTCCCTCGGGGGTGGCGAGACCCAGTACTTC. Encoded protein: CASTSLGGGETQYF. The chain recombines TRBV12-3 or TRBV12-4 with TRBJ2-5; a weak D match, TRBD2 (6 bases). The CDR3 contains 14 residues. V lost 7 bases and J 5 bases, leaving 17 bases between the germline ends.

The genes are TRBV7-3 and TRBJ2-6, with 8 positions matching TRBD1. The CDR3 spans 20 residues. CDR1 SGHTA and CDR2 FQGTGA come from the germline V gene. V shed 8 bases, J shed 1 base, and the junction held 19 bases outside the gene matches. CDR3 coding DNA: TGTGCCAGCGCGCCGAGAGTAGGGACAGGTGGCCCTTCTGGGGCCAACGTCCTGACTTTC. Translated: CASAPRVGTGGPSGANVLTF.

This clonotype was seen more than once but under ten times. The V call is TRBV24-1, the J call TRBJ2-1; D not certain. Germline CDR1 and CDR2: KGHDR and SFDVKD. Trimming pared 6 bases from V and 11 bases from J, leaving 19 bases between. This CDR3 is built from 14 residues. The CDR3: CATSSTPSPRKQFF. CDR3 in DNA: TGTGCCACCAGTAGTACCCCCTCTCCTAGGAAGCAGTTCTTC.

About this clonotype itself: A much larger clone lies a single base off, so this may be a read error. V and J are TRBV5-1 and TRBJ2-1, with 7 bases identical to TRBD2. The CDR3 is made up of 14 amino acids. In germline, CDR1 is SGHRS, CDR2 YFSETQ. The CDR3 bases are TGCGCCAGCAGCTTGCCGACTAGCTACAATGAGCGGTTCTTC. Amino acid sequence: CASSLPTSYNERFF.

This clonotype appeared many times. This rearrangement joins TRBV28 to TRBJ2-4; D uncertain. V was pared by 6 bases and J by 5 bases, with 5 bases between. Germline CDR1 reads MDHEN; CDR2 reads SYDVKM. The CDR3 spans 11 residues. The CDR3 DNA sequence: TGTGCCAGCAGGAATGAAAACATTCAGTACTTC. Amino acids: CASRNENIQYF.

This clonotype has ten or more counts. The chain's CDR3 is CASSLSSGNTIYF. The CDR3 coding sequence is TGTGCCAGCAGCTTGAGCTCTGGAAACACCATATATTTT. The chain couples TRBV5-5 to TRBJ1-3; D call uncertain. The CDR3 is made up of 13 amino acids. The V gene lost 1 base and the J gene lost 0 bases, with 2 bases spanning the gap. The V gene's germline CDR1 is SGHKS and CDR2 YYEKEE (reference sequence).

With regard to this clonotype: The junction differs from germline at one of its ends, possibly a read error. The rearrangement links TRBV20-1 to TRBJ2-1, with D possibly TRBD2 on 5 matching bases. CDR1 DFQATT and CDR2 SNEGSKA come from the germline V gene (reference sequence). The CDR3 length is 15 residues. The CDR3 sequence: CCAREGGGSYNEQFF. In nucleotides, the CDR3 is TGCTGTGCTAGAGAGGGCGGCGGGTCGTACAATGAGCAGTTCTTC.